In its sample, the clone carrying this TCR beta chain was seen a few times. Antigen unknown. The data derive from a study of T cells in Graves' hyperthyroidism and ophthalmopathy. Clinicians diagnosed patients from clinical symptoms, serum thyroxine and TRAb, thyroid ultrasound and orbital computed tomography. A roughly 10 ml volume of fresh peripheral blood provided the PBMCs. Amplification yielded TCR beta CDR3 regions, with RNA transcripts as the source. A set of HTBI primers served as the primers for a first-round RT-PCR of the TCR CDR3. TCRdb processed the multiplex PCR reads anew with MiXCR; each CDR3 protein has one entry. The table includes 550,000 to 650,000 distinct CDR3 sequences, over 11% detected once. Germline V CDR1 and CDR2: MNHEY, SMNVEV (reference sequence). The CDR3 spans 14 residues. The V and J ends lost 0 bases and 1 base respectively, with 4 bases between them. General study findings and limits: Stable hyperthyroidism was separated from ophthalmopathy by a model based on 13 V-J features.

The chain employs TRBV27 and TRBJ1-5; D ambiguous. The specimen was blood. The TCR comes from a woman aged 30 to 39 with Graves' hyperthyroidism that later progressed to Graves' ophthalmopathy. CDR3 bases: TGTGCCAGCAGTTTATCATCCAGCAATCAGCCCCAGCATTTT. It yields the protein CASSLSSSNQPQHF.